This T cell receptor (beta chain) was recorded in a study of T cell responses to AZD1222 COVID-19 vaccine. Whole-study context: Pooled together were second doses at about 4 or about 12 weeks.

Points from the study as a whole: Among spike-specific TCRs, nearly half reportedly target unmutated variant regions. Among the donors, most were white British and more were female, and clonal diversity was possibly underestimated.

Comment on this clone: Its matching antigen is unknown.

The protocol was immunoSEQ multiplex PCR, while the TCRdb copy is restricted to in-frame clones and leaves out a portion. The sample includes about 76,000 clones, 70% to 90% of them seen just once. Germline CDR1 MRHNA, CDR2 SNTAGT. Trimming took off 0 bases at V and 4 bases at J, with 8 bases between the two ends. The CDR3 has 14 residues. This TCR derives from an adult in good health. V usage is TRBV6-4 and J usage is TRBJ2-3; D is possibly TRBD2 (5 bases). This specimen consisted of peripheral blood, obtained on day 0 of AZD1222 vaccination. CDR3 sequence reads: CASSDSEGADTQYF. The CDR3 region has the DNA TGTGCCAGCAGTGACTCTGAGGGAGCAGATACGCAGTATTTT.